This T cell receptor beta chain was captured in a study of identical twins. One entry per CDR3 protein, called by TCRdb with MiXCR from the 5' RACE reads. The table includes just over 450,000 distinct CDR3 sequences, approximately 15% detected once. The CDR3 covers 15 residues. From germline, CDR1 is SGHTA and CDR2 FQGNSA. V lost 5 bases, J lost 3 bases, and 7 bases stayed unmatched. The same data also went into a second study, on yellow fever vaccine responses in identical twins.

This sequence was found in a young woman in good health. J is TRBJ2-7 and V is TRBV7-2, with TRBD2 matching 10 bases. The specimen sequenced was CD4+ T cells sorted from blood. The CDR3 DNA reads TGTGCCAGCAGCCCCCTAGCGGGAGTACGCTACGAGCAGTACTTC. Its protein product is CASSPLAGVRYEQYF.